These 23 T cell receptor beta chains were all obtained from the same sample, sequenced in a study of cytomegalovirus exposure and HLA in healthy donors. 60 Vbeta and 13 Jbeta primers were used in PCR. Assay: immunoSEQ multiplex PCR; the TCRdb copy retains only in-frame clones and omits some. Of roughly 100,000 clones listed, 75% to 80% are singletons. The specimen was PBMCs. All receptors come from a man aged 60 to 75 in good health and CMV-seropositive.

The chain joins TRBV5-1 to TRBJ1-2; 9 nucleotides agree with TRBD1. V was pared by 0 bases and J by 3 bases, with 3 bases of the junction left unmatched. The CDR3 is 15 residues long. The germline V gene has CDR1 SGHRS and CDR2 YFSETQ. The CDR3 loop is CASSLGQGEYYGYTF. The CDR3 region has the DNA TGCGCCAGCAGCTTGGGACAGGGGGAATACTATGGCTACACCTTC.

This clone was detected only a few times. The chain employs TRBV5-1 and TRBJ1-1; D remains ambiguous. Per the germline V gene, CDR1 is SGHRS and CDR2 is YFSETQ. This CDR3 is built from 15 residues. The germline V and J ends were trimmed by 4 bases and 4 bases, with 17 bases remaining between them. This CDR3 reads CASSVPGRAGTEAFF. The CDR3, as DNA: TGCGCCAGCAGCGTTCCCGGAAGGGCGGGCACTGAAGCTTTCTTT.

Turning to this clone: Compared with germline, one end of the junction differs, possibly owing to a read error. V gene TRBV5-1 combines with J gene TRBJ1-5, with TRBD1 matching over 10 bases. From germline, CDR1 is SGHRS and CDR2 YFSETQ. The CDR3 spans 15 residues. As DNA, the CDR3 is TGTGCCAGCAGCTTGACCGGGACAGGGGATGGGCCCCAGCATTTT. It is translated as CASSLTGTGDGPQHF.

The CDR3 loop is CASSSPGHTATNEKLFF. The CDR3 region has the DNA TGTGCCAGCAGTTCCCCTGGACACACAGCAACTAATGAAAAACTGTTTTTT. The V gene is TRBV28, the J gene TRBJ1-4; TRBD1 might be the D (5 bases). The germline CDR1 and CDR2 sequences are MDHEN and SYDVKM. V lost 4 bases and J lost 0, with 15 bases in between. The CDR3 sequence is 17 residues long.

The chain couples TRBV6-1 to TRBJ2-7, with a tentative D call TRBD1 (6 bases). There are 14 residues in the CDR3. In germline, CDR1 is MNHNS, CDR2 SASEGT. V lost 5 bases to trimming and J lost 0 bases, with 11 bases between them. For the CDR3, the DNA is TGTGCCAGCAGTAATGGGGACAACTCCTACGAGCAGTACTTC. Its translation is CASSNGDNSYEQYF.

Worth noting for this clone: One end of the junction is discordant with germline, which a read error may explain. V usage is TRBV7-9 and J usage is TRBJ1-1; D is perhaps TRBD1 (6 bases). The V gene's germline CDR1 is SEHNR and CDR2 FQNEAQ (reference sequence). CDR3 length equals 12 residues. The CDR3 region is CSSSFRGLIAFF. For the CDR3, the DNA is TGTTCCAGCAGTTTCAGGGGTCTAATCGCTTTCTTT.

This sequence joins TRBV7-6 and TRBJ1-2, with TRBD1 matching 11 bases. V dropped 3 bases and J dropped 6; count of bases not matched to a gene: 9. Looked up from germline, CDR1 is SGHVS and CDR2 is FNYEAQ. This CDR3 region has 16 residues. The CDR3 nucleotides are TGTGCCAGCAGCTTTAAAGGACAGGGGGCATGGAATGGCTACACCTTC. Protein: CASSFKGQGAWNGYTF.

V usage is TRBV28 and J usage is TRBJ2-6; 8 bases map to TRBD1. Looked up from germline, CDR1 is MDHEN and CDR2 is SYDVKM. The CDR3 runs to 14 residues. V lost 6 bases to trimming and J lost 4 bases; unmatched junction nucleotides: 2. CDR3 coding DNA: TGTGCCAGCAGGACAGGGGTCGGGGCCAACGTCCTGACTTTC. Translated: CASRTGVGANVLTF.

Here the CDR3 reads CASRMRAEPFTGANVLTF. The CDR3 nucleotides are TGTGCCAGCAGGATGAGGGCAGAACCCTTTACTGGGGCCAACGTCCTGACTTTC. The genes are TRBV6-4 and TRBJ2-6, with D perhaps matching TRBD2 (5 bases). CDR1 is MRHNA, CDR2 SNTAGT, per germline. This CDR3 is built from 18 residues. With 6 bases removed from V and 2 bases from J, the gap between germline ends came to 20 bases.

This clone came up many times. The CDR3 loop reads CASSPPGLPREQYF. The CDR3 coding sequence is TGTGCCAGCAGTCCACCGGGACTACCCCGCGAGCAGTACTTC. This chain links TRBV6-5 with TRBJ2-7, with 7 positions matching TRBD2. Trimming cost V 5 bases and J 6 bases; bases outside gene matches: 10. The V gene's germline CDR1 is MNHEY and CDR2 SVGAGI. The CDR3 loop spans 14 amino acids.

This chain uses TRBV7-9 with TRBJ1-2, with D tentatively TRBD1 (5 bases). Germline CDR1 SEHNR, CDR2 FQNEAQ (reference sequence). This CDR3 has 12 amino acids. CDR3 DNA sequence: TGTTCCTCTTCGGGACGGGGGGAAGGCTACACCTTC. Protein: CSSSGRGEGYTF.

CDR3 DNA: TGTGCCAGCAGCTTAGTGGGGGGGCCCTACAATGAGCAGTTCTTC. Translated: CASSLVGGPYNEQFF. The chain uses TRBV7-2 and TRBJ2-1; the D gene is possibly TRBD2 (7 bases). Between the trimmed V and J ends, which lost 1 base and 2 bases, there was a span of 9 bases. The CDR3 length is 15 residues. Germline CDR1 is SGHTA and CDR2 is FQGNSA.

CDR3 in DNA: TGTGCCAGCAGCGATCCCCGGAGATCTGGAAACACCATATATTTT. It is translated as CASSDPRRSGNTIYF. The gene calls are TRBV7-6 and TRBJ1-3; D is unclear. Germline CDR1 is SGHVS and CDR2 is FNYEAQ. Trimming left V 5 bases short and J 1 base short, with 12 bases between. The CDR3 is made up of 15 amino acids.

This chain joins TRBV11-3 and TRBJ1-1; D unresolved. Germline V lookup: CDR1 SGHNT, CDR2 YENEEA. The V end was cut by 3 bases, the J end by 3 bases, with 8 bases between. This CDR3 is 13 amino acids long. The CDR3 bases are TGTGCCAGCAGCTTGTACCGGGACACTGAAGCTTTCTTT. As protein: CASSLYRDTEAFF.

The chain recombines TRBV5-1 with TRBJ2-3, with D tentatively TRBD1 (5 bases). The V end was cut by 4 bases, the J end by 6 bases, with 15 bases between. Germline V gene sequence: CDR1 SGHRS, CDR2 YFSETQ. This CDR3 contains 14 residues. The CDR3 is CASSEDNRPDTQYF. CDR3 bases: TGCGCCAGCAGCGAGGACAACCGCCCGGATACGCAGTATTTT.

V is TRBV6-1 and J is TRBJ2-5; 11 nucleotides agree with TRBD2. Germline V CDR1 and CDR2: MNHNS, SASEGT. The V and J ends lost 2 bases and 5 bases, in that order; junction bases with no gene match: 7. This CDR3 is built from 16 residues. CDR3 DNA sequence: TGTGCCAGCAGTGAACCTAGCGGGGGGTCGGCGGAGACCCAGTACTTC. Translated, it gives CASSEPSGGSAETQYF.

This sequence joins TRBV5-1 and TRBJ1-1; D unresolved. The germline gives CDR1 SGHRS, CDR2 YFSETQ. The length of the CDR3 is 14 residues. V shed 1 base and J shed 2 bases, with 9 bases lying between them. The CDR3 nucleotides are TGCGCCAGCAGCTTGTTGTCGGGAAACACTGAAGCTTTCTTT. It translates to CASSLLSGNTEAFF.

The CDR3 DNA sequence: TGCGCCAGCAGTAATCTCCAAGAGACCCAGTACTTC. Residues: CASSNLQETQYF. The chain employs TRBV10-2 and TRBJ2-5; no reliable D call. This CDR3 has 12 amino acids. The germline CDR1 and CDR2 sequences are WSHSY and SAAADI. The V end was cut by 5 bases, the J end by 1 base, with 5 bases between.

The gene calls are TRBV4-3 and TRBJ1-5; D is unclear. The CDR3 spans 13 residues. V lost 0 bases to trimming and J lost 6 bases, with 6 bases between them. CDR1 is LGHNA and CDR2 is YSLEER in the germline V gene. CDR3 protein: CASSQDEGQPQHF. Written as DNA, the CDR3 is TGCGCCAGCAGCCAAGATGAGGGTCAGCCCCAGCATTTT.

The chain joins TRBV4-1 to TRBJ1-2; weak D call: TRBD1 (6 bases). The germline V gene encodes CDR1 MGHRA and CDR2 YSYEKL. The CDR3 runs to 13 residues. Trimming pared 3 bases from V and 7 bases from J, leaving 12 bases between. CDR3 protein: CASSHSGDPGYTF. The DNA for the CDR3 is TGCGCCAGCAGCCACTCAGGGGATCCTGGCTACACCTTC.

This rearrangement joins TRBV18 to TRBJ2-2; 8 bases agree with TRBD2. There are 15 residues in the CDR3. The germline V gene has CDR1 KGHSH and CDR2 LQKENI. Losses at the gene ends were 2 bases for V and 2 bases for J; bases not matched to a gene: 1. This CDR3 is CASSPSGGNTGELFF. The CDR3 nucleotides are TGTGCCAGCTCACCAAGCGGGGGAAACACCGGGGAGCTGTTTTTT.

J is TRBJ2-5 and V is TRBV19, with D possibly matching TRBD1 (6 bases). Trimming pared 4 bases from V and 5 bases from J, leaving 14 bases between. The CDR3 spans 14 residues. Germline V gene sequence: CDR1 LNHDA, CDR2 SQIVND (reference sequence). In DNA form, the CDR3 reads TGTGCCAGTAGTACGTCCAGGGGTTTGGAGACCCAGTACTTC. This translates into CASSTSRGLETQYF.

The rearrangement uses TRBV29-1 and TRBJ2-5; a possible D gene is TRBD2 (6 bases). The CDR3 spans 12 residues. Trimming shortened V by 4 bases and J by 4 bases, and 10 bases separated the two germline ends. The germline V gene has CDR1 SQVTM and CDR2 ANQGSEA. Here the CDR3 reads CSVGDGGETQYF. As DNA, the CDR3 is TGCAGCGTTGGGGACGGGGGAGAGACCCAGTACTTC. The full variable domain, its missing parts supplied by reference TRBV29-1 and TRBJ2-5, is SAVISQKPSRDICQRGTSLTIQCQVDSQVTMMFWYRQQPGQSLTLIATANQGSEATYESGFVIDKFPISRPNLTFSTLTVSNMSPEDSSIYLCSVGDGGETQYFGPGTRLLVL.